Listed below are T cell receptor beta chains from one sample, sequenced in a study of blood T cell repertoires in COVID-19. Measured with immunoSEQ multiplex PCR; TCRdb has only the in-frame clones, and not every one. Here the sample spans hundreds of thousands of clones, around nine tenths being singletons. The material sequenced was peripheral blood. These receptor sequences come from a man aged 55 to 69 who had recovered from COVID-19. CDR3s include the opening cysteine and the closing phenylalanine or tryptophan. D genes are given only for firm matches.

CDR3 DNA: TGTGCCAGCAGCCAAACCGCCGGGGGATTCTCCTACGAGCAGTACTTC
CDR3 protein: CASSQTAGGFSYEQYF
D gene: -
V gene: TRBV28
CDR3 length: 16
J gene: TRBJ2-7

CDR3 DNA: TGTGCCAGCAGCTTGGTGGCGGGGGGAACTGAAGCTTTCTTT
CDR3 protein: CASSLVAGGTEAFF
D gene: -
V gene: TRBV5-5
CDR3 length: 14
J gene: TRBJ1-1

CDR3 DNA: TGTGCCAGCAGCCCGGGACAGGGTAGTGGCTACACCTTC
CDR3 protein: CASSPGQGSGYTF
D gene: TRBD1
V gene: TRBV2
CDR3 length: 13
J gene: TRBJ1-2

CDR3 DNA: TGTGCCAGCAGCGACCTCCCAGGCGCTTATGGCTACACCTTC
CDR3 protein: CASSDLPGAYGYTF
D gene: -
V gene: TRBV25-1
CDR3 length: 14
J gene: TRBJ1-2

CDR3 DNA: TGTGCCAGCAGCTCAGAACAGGGAGCATCCTACGAGCAGTACTTC
CDR3 protein: CASSSEQGASYEQYF
D gene: -
V gene: TRBV5-6
CDR3 length: 15
J gene: TRBJ2-7

CDR3 DNA: TGTGCCAGCAGTTACTTCGGGGGGGTGAACACTGAAGCTTTCTTT
CDR3 protein: CASSYFGGVNTEAFF
D gene: -
V gene: TRBV6-6
CDR3 length: 15
J gene: TRBJ1-1

CDR3 DNA: TGCGCCAGCAGCTTGTACCCAAGAACTAGCGGAGCTCATAGCACAGATACGCAGTATTTT
CDR3 protein: CASSLYPRTSGAHSTDTQYF
D gene: TRBD2
V gene: TRBV5-1
CDR3 length: 20
J gene: TRBJ2-3

CDR3 DNA: TGCGCCAGCAGCTTGGAGACTGCGAACACCGGGGAGCTGTTTTTT
CDR3 protein: CASSLETANTGELFF
D gene: -
V gene: TRBV5-1
CDR3 length: 15
J gene: TRBJ2-2

CDR3 DNA: TGTGCTAGTGGTCCCGGACAAAGCTCCTACAATGAGCAGTTCTTC
CDR3 protein: CASGPGQSSYNEQFF
D gene: -
V gene: TRBV12-5
CDR3 length: 15
J gene: TRBJ2-1

CDR3 DNA: TGTGCCAGCAGTCCTAGTGAGACTAGCGGGCCCAGCTCCTACAATGAGCAGTTCTTC
CDR3 protein: CASSPSETSGPSSYNEQFF
D gene: TRBD2
V gene: TRBV6-7
CDR3 length: 19
J gene: TRBJ2-1

CDR3 DNA: TGTGCTAGTGGTTTGGCAGAAAAGGACAGGGTGAACACTGAAGCTTTCTTT
CDR3 protein: CASGLAEKDRVNTEAFF
D gene: TRBD1
V gene: TRBV12-5
CDR3 length: 17
J gene: TRBJ1-1

CDR3 DNA: TGTGCCAGCTCACCTTTCGACAGGGGGCGATATGGCTACACCTTC
CDR3 protein: CASSPFDRGRYGYTF
D gene: TRBD1
V gene: TRBV18
CDR3 length: 15
J gene: TRBJ1-2

CDR3 DNA: TGCGCCAGCAGTCAAAACCTGGGGCAGGGGGAGACCCAGTACTTC
CDR3 protein: CASSQNLGQGETQYF
D gene: -
V gene: TRBV23-1
CDR3 length: 15
J gene: TRBJ2-5

CDR3 DNA: TGTGCCACCAGTGATTGGGACACCTACGAGCAGTACTTC
CDR3 protein: CATSDWDTYEQYF
D gene: -
V gene: TRBV24-1
CDR3 length: 13
J gene: TRBJ2-7

CDR3 DNA: TGTGCCAGCAGCTGGGGACAGGGTAACACCGGGGAGCTGTTTTTT
CDR3 protein: CASSWGQGNTGELFF
D gene: TRBD1
V gene: TRBV5-5
CDR3 length: 15
J gene: TRBJ2-2

CDR3 DNA: TGTGCCAGCAGTGAAGGTCTCTCGAGCATGAACACTGAAGCTTTCTTT
CDR3 protein: CASSEGLSSMNTEAFF
D gene: -
V gene: TRBV6-1
CDR3 length: 16
J gene: TRBJ1-1

CDR3 DNA: TGTGCCAGCACTACTACAGGGACCGGGGAGCTGTTTTTT
CDR3 protein: CASTTTGTGELFF
D gene: -
V gene: TRBV2
CDR3 length: 13
J gene: TRBJ2-2

CDR3 DNA: TGTGCCAGCTCACCCACCCCCCCCCAACAGGCCGATGGCACCGGGGAGCTGTTTTTT
CDR3 protein: CASSPTPPQQADGTGELFF
D gene: -
V gene: TRBV18
CDR3 length: 19
J gene: TRBJ2-2

CDR3 DNA: TGTGCCAGCAGCCCCCTAGCGGGGGGGGCCGGGGAAGAGCAGTTCTTC
CDR3 protein: CASSPLAGGAGEEQFF
D gene: TRBD2
V gene: TRBV11-2
CDR3 length: 16
J gene: TRBJ2-1

CDR3 DNA: TGCGCCAGCAGCTTGGGCAGGGCTGCAGATACGCAGTATTTT
CDR3 protein: CASSLGRAADTQYF
D gene: -
V gene: TRBV5-1
CDR3 length: 14
J gene: TRBJ2-3

CDR3 DNA: TGTGCCAGCAGCCTTCCCGGGACAGCCCCCAATCAGCCCCAGCATTTT
CDR3 protein: CASSLPGTAPNQPQHF
D gene: TRBD1
V gene: TRBV28
CDR3 length: 16
J gene: TRBJ1-5

CDR3 DNA: TGCGCCAGCAGTGGTTCTACCAATGAGCAGTTCTTC
CDR3 protein: CASSGSTNEQFF
D gene: -
V gene: TRBV10-1
CDR3 length: 12
J gene: TRBJ2-1